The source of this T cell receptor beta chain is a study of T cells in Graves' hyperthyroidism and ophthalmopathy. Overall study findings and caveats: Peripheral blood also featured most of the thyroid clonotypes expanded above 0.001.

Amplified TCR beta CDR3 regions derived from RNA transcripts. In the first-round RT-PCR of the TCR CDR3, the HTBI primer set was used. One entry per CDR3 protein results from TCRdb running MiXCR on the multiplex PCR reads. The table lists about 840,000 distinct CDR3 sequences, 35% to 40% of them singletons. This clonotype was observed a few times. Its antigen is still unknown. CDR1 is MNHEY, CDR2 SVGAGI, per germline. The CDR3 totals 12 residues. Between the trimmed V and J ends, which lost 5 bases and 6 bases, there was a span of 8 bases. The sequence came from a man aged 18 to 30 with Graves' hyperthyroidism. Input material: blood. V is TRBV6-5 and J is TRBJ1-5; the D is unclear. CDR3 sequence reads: CASSTPGQPQHF. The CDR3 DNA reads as TGTGCCAGCAGTACTCCGGGTCAGCCCCAGCATTTT.